This T cell receptor beta chain was sequenced in a study of prognosis after radiotherapy for stage I lung cancer listed by TCRdb under 2021. Concerning the study at large: About 20 stage I NSCLC patients were enrolled in Nanjing, China, between early 2018 and 2019. Newly diagnosed primary stage I lung tumors were found in 13 to 15 patients, while oligometastatic NSCLC after surgical resection of the primary tumor was found in about 5. All patients were considered medically inoperable, owing to comorbidities in around twelve and refusal of surgery in about seven. The cohort was made up of some twelve men and about 6 women, with a median age of roughly 79 years and an age range of roughly 50 to 85 years. Squamous cell carcinoma histology was identified in seven patients, and adenocarcinoma histology was identified in eleven to twelve patients. SBRT was given in 3 to 5 fractions with a biologically effective dose of at least 100 Gy, using image-guided IMRT or VMAT. In every patient, SBRT was given without any concurrent therapy. After SBRT, distant metastases developed in about 20% of the 19 patients at a median of 7 months, while the remaining 15 patients had no significant progression. Peripheral blood TCR beta repertoires were profiled in stage I NSCLC patients before and after stereotactic body radiotherapy, and the study then linked these repertoires to distant failure. For each of the approximately 19 patients, one blood sample was taken before SBRT and one after, so the study sequenced 38 samples in total.

What the study reported, not specific to this receptor: No adjustment for multiple comparisons was applied to any of the reported P values. After SBRT, the number of unique TCR clones decreased (median around 10,000 before versus about 6,900 after; Wilcoxon paired P=0.011). Post-SBRT Shannon entropy and its change from baseline were lower in patients who developed distant metastases; baseline Shannon entropy was not associated with metastases. Differences by metastasis status were reportedly seen in TRBV and TRBJ usage frequencies, involving two V genes at baseline and, after SBRT, roughly ten V genes and two J genes. The small cohort and short follow-up limited the study, so independent validation of the findings is needed. Tumor specificity of expanded TCR clones was not determined.

This clonotype appeared many times. The antigen it binds to is not known. No quality values exist for individual bases; no much larger clone is one base distant. No patient had a history of other malignancies or prior chemotherapy or radiotherapy, and all had node-negative disease on CT and PET/CT. At each of two time points, around 6 milliliters of peripheral venous blood were collected into EDTA tubes. PBMCs were isolated by Ficoll-Paque Plus density-gradient centrifugation. Samples were stored at -80°C immediately after collection until analysis. Two rounds of multiplex PCR on genomic DNA were used to amplify the TCR beta CDR3 region. The first PCR round used primers specific to each TRBV and TRBJ gene, and the primer sequences were filed in Chinese patent CN105087789A. Universal primers were used in the second round of PCR. The Roche High Pure PCR Template Preparation Kit was used to extract genomic DNA from the frozen PBMCs. An Illumina HiSeq 3000 was used to sequence the libraries paired-end with 151 bp reads. The authors' pipeline ran thus. Raw reads lacking the multiplex PCR primer sequences were removed with CutAdapt. Using PEAR, the high-quality paired reads were merged into contigs. MiXCR assigned TRB V, D and J gene segments to each contig by aligning to reference sequences. To remove sequencing errors, CDR3 sequences were clustered according to base quality and sequence similarity. Diversity was measured as Shannon entropy normalized by the natural log of productive TCR sequence number. One minus Shannon entropy divided by the natural log of the number of unique clonotypes was used as the definition of clonality. Progression-free survival cut-offs for repertoire metrics were chosen using the Youden index of ROC curves, with analyses run in R 3.5.3. TCRdb cleaned the public reads at Q25 with fastp, built clones with MiXCR and kept in-frame beta chains. Each record represents a unique CDR3 protein, reported with the most common genes and DNA among its rows. These V and J calls rely on TCRdb rather than the paper's analysis. A total of fewer than 20,000 distinct CDR3 sequences appear in this sample, roughly 45% of them only once. The ten top clones hold 44% of the sample.

The TCR sequence derives from a donor at least 50 years old with non-small cell lung cancer. The source material was PBMCs, sampled before or after stereotactic body radiation therapy (not recorded which).

The sequence in DNA is TGCGCCAGCAAAGGGACAAACTCCTACAATGAGCAGTTCTTC. The resulting protein is CASKGTNSYNEQFF. The rearranged segments are TRBV5-1 and TRBJ2-1; 6 matching bases give a weak D call of TRBD1. Trimming costs V 6 bases and J 0 bases, and their ends lie 10 bases apart. Per the germline V gene, SGHRS is the CDR1 and YFSETQ is the CDR2. The CDR3, from cysteine to phenylalanine, totals 14 residues. Just CDR3 DNA is preserved here, 42 bases in frame from base 1.